These 12 T cell receptor beta chains share one sample of origin, sequenced in a study of regulatory T cells in long-lasting Graves disease. CDR3-region Arm-PCR and iRepertoire HTBI primers produced the TCR beta libraries. TCRdb re-derived calls from the multiplex PCR reads in MiXCR, one entry per CDR3 protein. The table lists 680,000 or so distinct CDR3 sequences, 15% to 20% of them singletons. Stated time point: newly diagnosed GD, antithyroid drugs for less than 3 months. RNA extracted from PBMCs served as the sequencing template. This same sample was also part of a study on T cells in Graves' hyperthyroidism and ophthalmopathy.

The specimen comprised peripheral blood mononuclear cells (PBMCs), sampled at new diagnosis, from a patient treated with antithyroid drugs. Source of these receptors: a woman aged 25 to 39 with Graves disease.

This clonotype has more than one count but fewer than ten. The genes are TRBV4-2 and TRBJ2-5, with 7 bases aligning to TRBD2. Germline V gives CDR1 LGHNA, CDR2 YNFKEQ. Trimming at V came to 1 base and at J to 4 bases, leaving 6 bases not matched to a gene. This CDR3 spans 15 amino acids. Here the CDR3 DNA reads TGTGCCAGCAGCCAAGGATCCAGCGGGGTAGAGACCCAGTACTTC. Protein product: CASSQGSSGVETQYF.

The genes are TRBV30 and TRBJ2-1, with 13 bases identical to TRBD2. This CDR3 comprises 15 residues. Looked up from germline, CDR1 is GTSNPN and CDR2 is SVGIG (reference sequence). With 2 bases clipped from V and 8 bases from J, the junction kept 6 bases outside the gene matches. In DNA form, the CDR3 reads TGTGCCTGGAGTCGACTAGCGGGGGGATCAGATGAGCAGTTCTTC. This sequence encodes CAWSRLAGGSDEQFF.

This clonotype was seen repeatedly, ten times or more. The rearrangement joins TRBV28 to TRBJ2-1, with 11 bases aligning to TRBD1. The CDR3 contains 18 residues. Losses at the gene ends were 6 bases for V and 7 bases for J; bases not matched to a gene: 17. CDR1 and CDR2 from the germline V gene are MDHEN and SYDVKM. CDR3: CASRGQGAREYGFNEQFF. CDR3 nucleotide sequence: TGTGCCAGCAGAGGACAGGGGGCGAGGGAATATGGTTTTAATGAGCAGTTCTTC.

This clonotype was seen repeatedly, ten times or more. The J gene is TRBJ1-6, the V gene TRBV6-5, with no clear D. Trimming took 4 bases from V and 4 from J, leaving 14 bases between them. The CDR3 is 16 residues long. CDR1 and CDR2 (germline): MNHEY, SVGAGI. The CDR3 DNA sequence: TGTGCCAGCAGTTCCGAAATGAACTTGTATAATTCACCCCTCCACTTT. It specifies CASSSEMNLYNSPLHF.

This clonotype appeared a few times. This may stem from a read error, because a much larger clone lies one nucleotide away. The genes are TRBV27 and TRBJ2-1, with TRBD2 matching 11 bases. The CDR3 is 16 residues long. In germline, CDR1 is MNHEY, CDR2 SMNVEV (reference sequence). J gave up 10 bases and V 8 bases, and 16 bases lay outside the gene matches. CDR3 sequence reads: CASSGTSGRFSYEQFF. The CDR3, as DNA: TGTGCCAGCTCCGGGACTAGCGGAAGGTTCTCCTACGAGCAGTTCTTC.

This clonotype showed up many times. The chain employs TRBV6-1 and TRBJ2-7, with 10 bases fitting TRBD2. The CDR3 contains 17 residues. CDR1 is MNHNS, CDR2 SASEGT, per germline. Trimming cost V 0 bases and J 5 bases; bases outside gene matches: 10. CDR3 in amino acids: CASSEAPSLLAGDEQYF. DNA of the CDR3: TGTGCCAGCAGTGAAGCACCTTCGTTGCTAGCGGGAGACGAGCAGTACTTC.

This clonotype was picked up a small number of times. This chain uses TRBV6-1 with TRBJ1-6; D is undetermined. This CDR3 region has 16 residues. V was shortened by 1 base and J by 0 bases, with 7 bases between the two germline ends. Germline V gene sequence: CDR1 MNHNS, CDR2 SASEGT. In nucleotides, the CDR3 is TGTGCCAGCAGTGAAGTATCGAGCTCCTATAATTCACCCCTCCACTTT. Its translation is CASSEVSSSYNSPLHF.

V is TRBV9 and J is TRBJ1-2; D is uncertain. Germline V gene sequence: CDR1 SGDLS, CDR2 YYNGEE. V lost 1 base and J 8 bases, leaving 12 bases between the germline ends. The CDR3 loop spans 13 amino acids. This CDR3 reads CASSVQEIGGYTF. As DNA, the CDR3 is TGTGCCAGCAGCGTACAGGAGATTGGCGGCTACACCTTC.

V gene TRBV10-3 combines with J gene TRBJ2-3, with 10 positions matching TRBD2. CDR3 size: 17 residues. The V gene's germline CDR1 is ENHRY and CDR2 SYGVKD. The V and J ends lost 6 bases and 2 bases, in that order; junction bases with no gene match: 11. The CDR3 DNA follows: TGTGCCATCAGAAAGACTCAAGCGGGAGGGAACACAGATACGCAGTATTTT. Amino acids: CAIRKTQAGGNTDTQYF.

This sequence joins TRBV7-9 and TRBJ2-2; 8 bases agree with TRBD2. Germline lookup yields CDR1 SEHNR and CDR2 FQNEAQ (reference sequence). The J segment lost 9 bases and the V segment lost 10 bases, leaving 13 bases of the junction unmatched. The CDR3 contains 14 residues. The CDR3: CATPLRGVAWELFF. In nucleotides, the CDR3 is TGTGCCACTCCCCTGCGGGGGGTTGCCTGGGAGCTGTTTTTT.

This clonotype was seen at least ten times. This chain links TRBV24-1 with TRBJ2-2; D could derive from TRBD1 or TRBD2 (5 bases each). Germline loops: CDR1 KGHDR, CDR2 SFDVKD. The CDR3 loop spans 15 amino acids. The ends were cut back, 9 bases at V and 0 bases at J, with 13 bases in the middle. The CDR3 region has the DNA TGTGCCACCGGACGGGACGGCACGAACACCGGGGAGCTGTTTTTT. Protein: CATGRDGTNTGELFF.

Many counts were recorded for this clonotype. CDR3 amino acids: CASTPGTSTDTQYF. CDR3 sequence (DNA): TGTGCCAGCACCCCTGGAACTAGCACAGATACGCAGTATTTT. The chain is built from TRBV12-3 or TRBV12-4 and TRBJ2-3; D unresolved. Trimming left V 7 bases short and J 0 bases short, with 11 bases between. This CDR3 spans 14 amino acids.